The 17 T cell receptor beta chains below were found in one sample sequenced in a study of T cells in Graves' hyperthyroidism and ophthalmopathy. Amplification targeted TCR beta CDR3 regions from RNA transcripts. The HTBI primer set served for first-round RT-PCR of the TCR CDR3. From the multiplex PCR reads, TCRdb called clonotypes with MiXCR, one entry per CDR3 protein. The sample includes a few hundred thousand distinct CDR3 sequences, about 16% of them seen just once. Input material: blood. These receptors all come from a woman aged 25 to 39 with Graves' ophthalmopathy.

The rearrangement links TRBV20-1 to TRBJ2-1; 9 nucleotides line up with TRBD2. This CDR3 is built from 14 residues. Trimming at V came to 5 bases and at J to 6 bases, leaving 8 bases not matched to a gene. Germline values: CDR1 DFQATT, CDR2 SNEGSKA (reference sequence). CDR3 region: CSAGDLAGVNEQFF. As DNA, the CDR3 is TGCAGTGCTGGTGATTTAGCGGGAGTCAATGAGCAGTTCTTC.

This clonotype was counted only a few times. This rearrangement joins TRBV20-1 to TRBJ1-1; possible D gene TRBD1, 5 bases. V was shortened by 6 bases and J by 1 base, with 12 bases between the two germline ends. The CDR3 extends over 13 amino acids. CDR1 is DFQATT, CDR2 SNEGSKA, per germline (reference sequence). The CDR3 DNA follows: TGCAGTGCCGGGGCCCCACAGAACACTGAAGCTTTCTTT. Its protein is CSAGAPQNTEAFF.

This clonotype was recorded a few times. The J gene is TRBJ2-1, the V gene TRBV7-9; D gene uncertain. The V gene's germline CDR1 is SEHNR and CDR2 FQNEAQ (reference sequence). Trimming left V 5 bases short and J 9 bases short, with 17 bases between. The length of the CDR3 is 14 residues. DNA of the CDR3: TGTGCCAGCAGCACGACTGCCCTGAGAGGTGAGCAGTTCTTC. Translated, it gives CASSTTALRGEQFF.

With respect to this clonotype: Given a much more abundant clone one base away, this may be a read error. This sequence joins TRBV10-3 and TRBJ2-1; D ambiguous. The CDR3 loop spans 15 amino acids. Germline-derived CDR1 and CDR2 are ENHRY and SYGVKD. CDR3 amino acids: CASSFGLSSCNEQFF. CDR3 DNA: TGTGCCAGCAGTTTTGGGCTAAGCTCCTGCAATGAGCAGTTCTTC.

The chain has TRBV6-2 or TRBV6-3 and TRBJ2-1; D might be TRBD1 (6 bases). The CDR3 loop spans 15 amino acids. V was pared by 6 bases and J by 1 base, with 13 bases between. Germline CDR1 and CDR2: MNHEY and SVGEGT. DNA for the CDR3: TGTGCCAGCAGAGGAACAGGGCCTTCCTACAATGAGCAGTTCTTC. Its protein product is CASRGTGPSYNEQFF.

This sequence joins TRBV19 and TRBJ1-5; TRBD1 might be the D (5 bases). Trimming shortened V by 7 bases and J by 11 bases, and 18 bases separated the two germline ends. The CDR3 is made up of 13 amino acids. CDR1 LNHDA and CDR2 SQIVND come from the germline V gene (reference sequence). CDR3 nucleotides: TGTGCCAGTACCTCGACAGCCCGCAAGTCCCAGCATTTT. This codes for CASTSTARKSQHF.

The chain recombines TRBV7-2 with TRBJ2-1; the match to TRBD2 covers 10 bases. Germline CDR1 reads SGHTA; CDR2 reads FQGNSA. J lost 8 bases, V lost 1 base, and 8 bases had no gene match. The CDR3 sequence is 16 residues long. CDR3 sequence reads: CASSLGPSGSADEQFF. The DNA of the CDR3 is TGTGCCAGCAGCTTAGGCCCTAGCGGGAGCGCGGATGAGCAGTTCTTC.

This clonotype was counted only a few times. The CDR3 reads CSAFGTSGRASEQYF. The CDR3 DNA reads as TGCAGTGCTTTCGGGACTAGCGGGAGGGCCTCCGAGCAGTACTTC. V usage is TRBV20-1 and J usage is TRBJ2-7, with 16 nucleotides matching TRBD2. The CDR3 is 15 residues long. Looked up from germline, CDR1 is DFQATT and CDR2 is SNEGSKA (reference sequence). The V segment lost 5 bases and the J segment 6 bases; nucleotides outside the gene matches: 7.

This clonotype appeared many times. The chain employs TRBV28 and TRBJ2-3; D may be TRBD1 or TRBD2 (6 bases each). The V end lost 5 bases, the J end lost 1 base, and 13 bases lay between the germline ends. Germline CDR1 is MDHEN and CDR2 is SYDVKM. The CDR3 has 15 residues. For the CDR3, the DNA is TGTGCCAGCAGTCTACCTAGGGGGGGCACAGATACGCAGTATTTT. Amino acids: CASSLPRGGTDTQYF. The variable domain in full, with the rest retrieved from reference TRBV28 and TRBJ2-3, is DVKVTQSSRYLVKRTGEKVFLECVQDMDHENMFWYRQDPGLGLRLIYFSYDVKMKEKGDIPEGYSVSREKKERFSLILESASTNQTSMYLCASSLPRGGTDTQYFGPGTRLTVL.

Many counts were recorded for this clonotype. This rearrangement joins TRBV2 to TRBJ1-1, with TRBD1 matching 9 bases. Losses at the gene ends were 6 bases for V and 2 bases for J; bases not matched to a gene: 7. Germline V gives CDR1 SNHLY, CDR2 FYNNEI. This CDR3 has 15 amino acids. This CDR3 reads CASSVDRGTNTEAFF. CDR3 sequence (DNA): TGTGCCAGCAGCGTGGACAGGGGCACAAACACTGAAGCTTTCTTT.

This clonotype has at least ten counts. V and J are TRBV10-3 and TRBJ1-5; no definite D call. Germline assignment: CDR1 ENHRY and CDR2 SYGVKD. The germline V and J ends were trimmed by 7 bases and 3 bases, with 16 bases remaining between them. The CDR3 consists of 15 residues. CDR3 DNA sequence: TGTGCCATCAAATCGGCAGGTGGGCTCAATCAGCCCCAGCATTTT. This codes for CAIKSAGGLNQPQHF.

This rearrangement joins TRBV7-2 to TRBJ1-2; no clear D gene. The V end lost 2 bases, the J end lost 8 bases, and 15 bases lay between the germline ends. The V gene's germline CDR1 is SGHTA and CDR2 FQGNSA. The CDR3 loop spans 14 amino acids. The CDR3 here is CASSLRRPEGGYTF. CDR3 sequence (DNA): TGTGCCAGCAGCTTACGACGTCCCGAGGGAGGCTACACCTTC.

This clonotype was counted between two and nine times. The chain joins TRBV7-9 to TRBJ2-1; the D is unclear. CDR1 is SEHNR and CDR2 is FQNEAQ in the germline V gene (reference sequence). The CDR3 consists of 12 residues. V was shortened by 4 bases and J by 7 bases, with 8 bases between the two germline ends. The CDR3 sequence is CASSSIANEQFF. The CDR3 nucleotides are TGTGCCAGCAGCTCCATAGCTAATGAGCAGTTCTTC.

This clonotype occurred many times. The chain combines TRBV28 with TRBJ1-2; TRBD1 matches at 8 bases. V dropped 8 bases and J dropped 0; count of bases not matched to a gene: 5. The CDR3 has 14 amino acids. Germline loops: CDR1 MDHEN, CDR2 SYDVKM. Here the CDR3 reads CASGEGQANYGYTF. Here the CDR3 DNA reads TGTGCCAGCGGCGAGGGACAGGCTAACTATGGCTACACCTTC.

The rearrangement uses TRBV10-2 and TRBJ1-1; no firm D call. V lost 8 bases and J 1 base, leaving 5 bases between the germline ends. CDR1 is WSHSY, CDR2 SAAADI, per germline. The CDR3 extends over 11 amino acids. For the CDR3, the DNA is TGCGCCAGCTATAAGAACACTGAAGCTTTCTTT. Amino acid sequence: CASYKNTEAFF.

This clonotype was recorded many times. The rearrangement uses TRBV29-1 and TRBJ1-1; D perhaps matches TRBD1 (5 bases). Per the germline V gene, CDR1 is SQVTM and CDR2 is ANQGSEA. This CDR3 has 13 residues. Trimming removed 4 bases at V and 4 bases at J, with 13 bases between. CDR3 sequence (DNA): TGCAGCGTTGTAAGGCAGGGAGGCACTGAAGCTTTCTTT. Its protein is CSVVRQGGTEAFF.

This clonotype showed up many times. The genes are TRBV20-1 and TRBJ2-2; the match to TRBD2 covers 9 bases. V lost 5 bases to trimming and J lost 0 bases; unmatched junction nucleotides: 10. Germline V gene sequence: CDR1 DFQATT, CDR2 SNEGSKA (reference sequence). This CDR3 comprises 17 residues. CDR3 sequence reads: CSAAVGSGSANTGELFF. The CDR3 nucleotides are TGCAGTGCTGCCGTTGGTAGCGGGAGCGCGAACACCGGGGAGCTGTTTTTT.